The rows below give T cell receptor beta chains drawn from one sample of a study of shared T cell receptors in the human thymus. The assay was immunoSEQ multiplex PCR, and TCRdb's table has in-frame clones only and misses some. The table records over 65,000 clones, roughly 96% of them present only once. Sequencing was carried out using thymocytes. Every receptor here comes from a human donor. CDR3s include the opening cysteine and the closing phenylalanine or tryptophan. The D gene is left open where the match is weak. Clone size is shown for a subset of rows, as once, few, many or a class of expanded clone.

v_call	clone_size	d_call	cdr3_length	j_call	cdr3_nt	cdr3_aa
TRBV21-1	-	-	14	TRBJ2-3	TGTGCCAGCAGCAAACAAACTAACACAGATACGCAGTATTTT	CASSKQTNTDTQYF
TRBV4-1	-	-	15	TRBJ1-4	TGCGCCAGCAGCCAAGAGAAGGGCTCTAATGAAAAACTGTTTTTT	CASSQEKGSNEKLFF
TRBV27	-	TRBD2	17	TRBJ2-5	TGTGCCAGCAGTTTAAGGGGACTAGCGGGGGGGCAGGAGACCCAGTACTTC	CASSLRGLAGGQETQYF
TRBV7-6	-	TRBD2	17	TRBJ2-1	TGTGCCAGCAGCCAATCAGCGGGGGGGGGCCTACCCAATGAGCAGTTCTTC	CASSQSAGGGLPNEQFF
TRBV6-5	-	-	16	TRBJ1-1	TGTGCCAGCAGTTACCGTAGACAGGTGGGGGACACTGAAGCTTTCTTT	CASSYRRQVGDTEAFF
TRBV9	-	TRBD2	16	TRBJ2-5	TGTGCCAGCAGCCTAACGGGACTAGCGGGGGTAGAGACCCAGTACTTC	CASSLTGLAGVETQYF
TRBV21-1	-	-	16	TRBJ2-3	TGTGCCAGCAGCTCCGCCCAGGGACAGGACACAGATACGCAGTATTTT	CASSSAQGQDTDTQYF
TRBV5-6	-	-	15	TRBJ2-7	TGTGCCAGCAGCTTGAGGGGTGACGGCTTCTACGAGCAGTACTTC	CASSLRGDGFYEQYF
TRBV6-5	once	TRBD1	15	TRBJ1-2	TGTGCCAGCAGTGGGGGCAGGGGGCCCAACTATGGCTACACCTTC	CASSGGRGPNYGYTF
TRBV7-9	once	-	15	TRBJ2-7	TGTGCCAGCAGCTTAGGGATTGGCATATCCTACGAGCAGTACTTC	CASSLGIGISYEQYF
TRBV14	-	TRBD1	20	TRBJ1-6	TGTGCCAGCAGCCAACGACAGATACCGGGACAGATAAGTCTTAATTCACCCCTCCACTTT	CASSQRQIPGQISLNSPLHF
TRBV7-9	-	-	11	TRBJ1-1	TGTGCCAGCAGCTTAGCGGCTGAAGCTTTCTTT	CASSLAAEAFF
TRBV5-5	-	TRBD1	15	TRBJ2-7	TGTGCCAGCAGCTTGGTGGACAGGGGAGCCTACGAGCAGTACTTC	CASSLVDRGAYEQYF
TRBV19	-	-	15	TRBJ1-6	TGTGCCAGTAGTAAACCGGGTTGGGGTAATTCACCCCTCCACTTT	CASSKPGWGNSPLHF
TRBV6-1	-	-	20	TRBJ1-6	TGTGCCAGCAGTGCTAACCCTCCTACAGGCCCTAGCTCCTATAATTCACCCCTCCACTTT	CASSANPPTGPSSYNSPLHF
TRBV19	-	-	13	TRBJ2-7	TGTGCCAGTAGTAGAATGGAGCACTGCGAGCAGTACTTC	CASSRMEHCEQYF
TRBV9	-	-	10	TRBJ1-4	TGTGCCAGCAGCGGGCGCGAACTGTTTTTT	CASSGRELFF
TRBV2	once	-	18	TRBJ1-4	TGTGCCAGCAGTGTACACCCCCGAACCACCGCAACTAATGAAAAACTGTTTTTT	CASSVHPRTTATNEKLFF
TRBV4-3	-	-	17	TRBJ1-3	TGCGCCAGCAGCCAAGATCGACAGGTCCTCCCTGGAAACACCATATATTTT	CASSQDRQVLPGNTIYF
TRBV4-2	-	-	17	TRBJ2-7	TGTGCCAGCAGCCAAGGAGGTGGGGTCCCTGTCTACTACGAGCAGTACTTC	CASSQGGGVPVYYEQYF
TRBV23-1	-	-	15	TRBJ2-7	TGCGCCAGCAGTCAATCGAATAGGCAGGCCTACGAGCAGTACTTC	CASSQSNRQAYEQYF
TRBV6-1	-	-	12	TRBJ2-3	TGTGCGACCCGGGGGCACACAGATACGCAGTATTTT	CATRGHTDTQYF
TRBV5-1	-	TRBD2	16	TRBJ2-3	TGCGCCAGCAGCTTGGTAGGCGGGGGGCACACAGATACGCAGTATTTT	CASSLVGGGHTDTQYF
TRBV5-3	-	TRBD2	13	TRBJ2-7	TGTGCCAGAAGAATAGCGGGTGCTTACGAGCAGTACTTC	CARRIAGAYEQYF
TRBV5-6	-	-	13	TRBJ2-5	TGTGCCAGCAGCTGTCAGGGGATGGAGACCCAGTACTTC	CASSCQGMETQYF
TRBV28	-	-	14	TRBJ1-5	TGTGCCAGCAGGTCCGGGACGGAAATTCTTAGCGGGCATTTT	CASRSGTEILSGHF
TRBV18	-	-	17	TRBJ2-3	TGTGCCAGCTCACCCCCGGGTCTTGGGGGCGCGGAATATACGCAGTATTTT	CASSPPGLGGAEYTQYF
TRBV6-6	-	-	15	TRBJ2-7	TGTGCCAGCAGACGTATGACAGAGGAAGGCGACGAGCAGTACTTC	CASRRMTEEGDEQYF
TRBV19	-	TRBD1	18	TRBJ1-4	TGTGCCAGTAGTATAAACCAACCGAAACAGGGGGCCGGTGAAAAACTGTTTTTT	CASSINQPKQGAGEKLFF
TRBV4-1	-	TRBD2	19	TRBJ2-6	TGCGCCAGCAGCCAAGGGAGCGGGGGCACACCCTCCGGGGCCAACGTCCTGACTTTC	CASSQGSGGTPSGANVLTF
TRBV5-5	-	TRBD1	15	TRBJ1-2	TGTGCCAGCAGCTTCGGACAGGGCCCTAACTATGGCTACACCTTC	CASSFGQGPNYGYTF
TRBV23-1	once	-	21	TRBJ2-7	TGCGCCAGCAGTCAATCGGAGGGGAACGTTGGGCGCAGGGGGGGGAACTACGAGCAGTACTTC	CASSQSEGNVGRRGGNYEQYF
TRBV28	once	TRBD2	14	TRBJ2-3	TGTGCCAGCAGTCCTGCTAGCGGGGGGATTACGCAGTATTTT	CASSPASGGITQYF
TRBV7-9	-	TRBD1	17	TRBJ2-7	TGTGCCAGCAGCTTAGATTTGCGGACAGGGTCTACCTACGAGCAGTACTTC	CASSLDLRTGSTYEQYF
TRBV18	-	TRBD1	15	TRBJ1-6	TGTGCCAGCTCACAACATGGACAGGAAAATTCACCCCTCCACTTT	CASSQHGQENSPLHF
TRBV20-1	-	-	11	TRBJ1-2	TGCAGTGCTAGAGGGGGAAATGGCTACACCTTC	CSARGGNGYTF
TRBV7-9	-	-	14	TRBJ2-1	TGTGCCAGCTTGCGTCCCGGAGCCGACAATGAGCAGTTCTTC	CASLRPGADNEQFF
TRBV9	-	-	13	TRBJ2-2	TGTGCCAGCAGCGGGAAGGAGACCGGGGAGCTGTTTTTT	CASSGKETGELFF
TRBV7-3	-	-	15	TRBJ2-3	TGTGCCAGCAGCTTAACGGGGGGGCGCACAGATACGCAGTATTTT	CASSLTGGRTDTQYF
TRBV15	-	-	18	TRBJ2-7	TGTGCCACCAGCAGAGACGCCAGGCCCAAAGGGGATGTCTACGAGCAGTACTTC	CATSRDARPKGDVYEQYF
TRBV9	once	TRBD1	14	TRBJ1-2	TGTGCCAGCAGCATAAAACACAGGGGTCCAAGCTACACCTTC	CASSIKHRGPSYTF
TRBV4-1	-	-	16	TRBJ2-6	TGCGCCAGCAGCCTCAAGAGTGCCTCTGGGGCCAACGTCCTGACTTTC	CASSLKSASGANVLTF
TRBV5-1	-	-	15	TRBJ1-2	TGCGCCAGCAGTTATGAGGTCAGGCGAATCTATGGCTACACCTTC	CASSYEVRRIYGYTF
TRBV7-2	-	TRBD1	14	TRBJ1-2	TGTGCCAGCAGCCGAGGTACAGGGGACTATGGCTACACCTTC	CASSRGTGDYGYTF